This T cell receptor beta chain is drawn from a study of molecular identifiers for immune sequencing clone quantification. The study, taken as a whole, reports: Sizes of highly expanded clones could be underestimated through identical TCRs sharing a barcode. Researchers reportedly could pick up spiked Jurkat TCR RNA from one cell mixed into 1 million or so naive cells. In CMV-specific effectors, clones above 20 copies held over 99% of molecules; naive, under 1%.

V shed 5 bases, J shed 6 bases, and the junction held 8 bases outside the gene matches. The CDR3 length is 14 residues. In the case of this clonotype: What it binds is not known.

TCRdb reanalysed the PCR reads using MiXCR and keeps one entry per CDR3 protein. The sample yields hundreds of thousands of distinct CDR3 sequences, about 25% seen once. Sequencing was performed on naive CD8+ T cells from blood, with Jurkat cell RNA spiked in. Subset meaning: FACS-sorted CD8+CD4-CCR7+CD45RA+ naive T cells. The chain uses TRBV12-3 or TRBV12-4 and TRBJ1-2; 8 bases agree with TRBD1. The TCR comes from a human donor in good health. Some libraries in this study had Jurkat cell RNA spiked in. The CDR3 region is CASSPDRASDGYTF. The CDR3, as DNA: TGTGCCAGCAGTCCGGACAGGGCATCCGATGGCTACACCTTC.